The clone carrying this T cell receptor beta chain was counted only a few times. This entry belongs to a study of identical twins. Template switching (which added a universal primer site) was used, and cDNA carried unique molecular identifiers. Via MiXCR, TCRdb re-called the 5' RACE reads, giving one row per CDR3 protein. Of about 500,000 distinct CDR3 sequences detected, about 13% appear once; the ten largest clones hold approximately 0.98%. Germline V gene lookup returns CDR1 MNHNY and CDR2 SVGAGI (reference sequence). V dropped 0 bases and J dropped 5 bases, with 7 bases sitting between them. The CDR3 is 13 amino acids. These data also formed part of another study, on yellow fever vaccine responses in identical twins.

The chain links TRBV6-6 to TRBJ2-5; no definite D call. The sample was CD4+ T cells sorted from blood. The receptor's source is a woman under 30 in good health. CDR3 residues: CASSYSAWETQYF. DNA for the CDR3: TGTGCCAGCAGTTACTCGGCTTGGGAGACCCAGTACTTC.